This TCR beta chain derives from a study of blood T cell repertoires in COVID-19. TCRdb's table, derived via immunoSEQ multiplex PCR, lists solely in-frame clones and lacks some. Of hundreds of thousands of clones listed, about 90% are singletons. This CDR3 region has 12 residues. CDR1 and CDR2 from the germline V gene are GTSNPN and SVGIG (reference sequence). V shed 4 bases and J shed 6 bases, with 12 bases lying between them. The study recruited exposed participants who had met a COVID-19 case within 2 weeks before entry. This chain joins TRBV30 and TRBJ2-5; a weak D match, TRBD1 (6 bases). The TCR originated in a man aged 45-65 years who had been exposed to COVID-19. The sample taken for sequencing was PBMCs or T cells enriched from blood (not recorded which). The CDR3 DNA follows: TGTGCCTGGACCAGGGGATGGAAGACCCAGTACTTC. Residues: CAWTRGWKTQYF.